Each of the 15 T cell receptor delta chains below was sequenced from the same sample in a study of Vδ1+ human thymocytes (dated by TCRdb to between 2017 and 2018). Study-level results and caveats: Unlike the oligoclonal repertoires in peripheral blood, the thymic TRG and TRD repertoires appeared highly polyclonal, with Gaussian CDR3 length distributions.

These receptors' targets are unknown. TCRdb lists the instrument as Illumina MiSeq. RNA extraction was carried out with the RNeasy mini kit, and reverse transcription was then done using Superscript III. To generate the CDR3 amplicons, a multiplex PCR was run using pooled V-gene forward primers together with a constant-region reverse primer that carried Illumina adaptor overhangs. Identical DNA sequences were merged into single rows after TCRdb reprocessed the public reads with CATT. The sample has 25,000 to 30,000 delta-chain clones on record, under 8% of them singletons. Roughly 0.99% of the sample is held by the ten biggest clonotypes. Sequencing input: Vdelta1+ gamma-delta thymocytes from the thymus. The cell subset or site tag for this specimen amounts to: FACS-sorted CD3+ TCRalphabeta- TCRVdelta1+ TCRVdelta2- thymocytes. These receptor sequences come from a girl under two years old who had congenital heart surgery.

In regard to this clone: One end of the junction varies from germline; a read error may be responsible. This rearrangement joins TRDV1 to TRDJ1; D perhaps matches TRDD3 (7 bases). Germline lookup yields CDR1 TSWWSYY and CDR2 QGS. CDR3 length: 16 amino acids. The CDR3 protein is CALGVAFPMNWGGLIF. CDR3 sequence (DNA): TGTGCCCTTGGGGTGGCCTTCCCGATGAACTGGGGAGGACTCATCTTT.

This clone was seen only a few times. The rearrangement uses TRDV1 and TRDJ1, with 11 bases matching TRDD3. Germline V lookup: CDR1 TSWWSYY, CDR2 QGS. Losses at the gene ends were 0 bases for V and 1 base for J; bases not matched to a gene: 22. The CDR3 totals 23 residues. CDR3 sequence: CALGELIYSTLRTGGYVTDKLIF. The CDR3 DNA reads TGTGCTCTTGGGGAACTTATCTATTCCACCCTCCGTACTGGGGGATATGTCACCGATAAACTCATCTTT.

This sequence joins TRAV29/DV5 and TRDJ1, with 7 bases identical to TRDD3. TCRdb offers no J gene call, so here the DNA was matched to germline to obtain one. The germline V gene encodes CDR1 NSMFDY and CDR2 ISSIKDK. J was trimmed by 0 bases and V by 3 bases; bases with no gene match: 20. This CDR3 is built from 19 residues. The CDR3 protein is CAAKDLRRGIKRHTDKLIF. For the CDR3, the DNA is TGTGCAGCAAAGGACTTGCGGCGGGGGATCAAGAGGCACACCGATAAACTCATCTTT.

This clone came up a few times. The V and J genes are TRDV1 and TRDJ1; D might be TRDD2 (6 bases). Trimming pared 0 bases from V and 11 bases from J, leaving 37 bases between. The CDR3 runs 21 residues. The germline CDR1 and CDR2 sequences are TSWWSYY and QGS. CDR3 loop: CALGELCASSYRGHHLGRLIF. CDR3 in DNA: TGTGCTCTTGGGGAACTTTGCGCCAGCTCCTACCGGGGCCATCACTTGGGTAGGCTCATCTTT.

This sequence joins TRDV1 and TRDJ1; 9 positions match TRDD3. V dropped 5 bases and J dropped 4; count of bases not matched to a gene: 20. CDR1 and CDR2 (germline): TSWWSYY, QGS. This CDR3 comprises 19 residues. The CDR3 sequence is CALGSLGRYWGKRCDKLIF. CDR3 DNA: TGTGCTCTTGGGTCCTTAGGGAGGTACTGGGGGAAGAGATGCGATAAACTCATCTTT.

The chain uses TRDV1 and TRDJ1; D tentatively fits TRDD2 or TRDD3 (9 bases each). The CDR3 has 23 amino acids. CDR1 is TSWWSYY, CDR2 QGS, per germline. Trimming removed 1 base at V and 2 bases at J, with 35 bases between. CDR3 in DNA: TGTGCTCTTGGGGAACGGGGGCCTTCCTACGGGGAATTGGGGGATAGAGAGACCGATAAACTCATCTTT. This translates into CALGERGPSYGELGDRETDKLIF.

The sample holds a few counts of this clone. V and J are TRDV1 and TRDJ1; D might be TRDD3 (6 bases). Germline V gene data show CDR1 as TSWWSYY and CDR2 as QGS. Trimming took 2 bases from V and 2 from J, leaving 27 bases between them. The CDR3 sequence is 20 residues long. The CDR3 sequence is CALGENGSLSRWGATDKLIF. The CDR3 nucleotides are TGTGCTCTTGGGGAAAACGGGTCCTTAAGCCGTTGGGGGGCAACCGATAAACTCATCTTT.

This clone turned up a few times. The genes are TRDV1 and TRDJ1, with TRDD3 as a possible D gene (5 bases). The ends were cut back, 0 bases at V and 8 bases at J, with 22 bases in the middle. The CDR3 totals 17 residues. Germline CDR1 TSWWSYY, CDR2 QGS. Here the CDR3 reads CALGELSNDTPPAKLIF. Written as DNA, the CDR3 is TGTGCTCTTGGGGAACTATCAAACGATACTCCTCCTGCAAAACTCATCTTT.

This chain joins TRDV1 and TRDJ1; 10 bases map to TRDD3. V was pared by 0 bases and J by 1 base, with 17 bases of the junction left unmatched. Germline V gene lookup returns CDR1 TSWWSYY and CDR2 QGS. The length of the CDR3 is 21 residues. The CDR3 sequence is CALGELGNLRGWGISTDKLIF. As DNA, the CDR3 is TGTGCTCTTGGGGAACTAGGGAATTTGCGTGGCTGGGGGATAAGCACCGATAAACTCATCTTT.

The V call is TRDV1, the J call TRDJ1, with D possibly matching TRDD2 (5 bases). This CDR3 region has 15 residues. The V gene lost 3 bases and the J gene lost 3 bases, with 14 bases spanning the gap. Looked up from germline, CDR1 is TSWWSYY and CDR2 is QGS. CDR3 in amino acids: CALGDHNFLSDKLIF. CDR3 nucleotide sequence: TGTGCTCTTGGGGACCACAATTTCCTCTCCGATAAACTCATCTTT.

The gene calls are TRDV1 and TRDJ1, with 12 nucleotides matching TRDD3. Per germline, CDR1 TSWWSYY and CDR2 QGS. The ends lost 0 bases at V and 3 bases at J; junction bases unmatched: 11. The CDR3 runs to 19 residues. This chain's CDR3 is CALGELVVFLGDTSDKLIF. In DNA form, the CDR3 reads TGTGCTCTTGGGGAACTAGTGGTCTTTCTGGGGGATACGTCCGATAAACTCATCTTT.

This clone was found a few times. The chain has TRDV1 and TRDJ1; no reliable D call. V lost 4 bases to trimming and J lost 3 bases, with 24 bases between them. This CDR3 is built from 18 residues. Germline V gene lookup returns CDR1 TSWWSYY and CDR2 QGS. The CDR3 region is CALGGQRFVYRFADKLIF. The CDR3, as DNA: TGTGCTCTTGGGGGACAAAGATTCGTTTACAGATTCGCCGATAAACTCATCTTT.

V gene TRDV1 combines with J gene TRDJ1, with 12 positions matching TRDD3. In germline, CDR1 is TSWWSYY, CDR2 QGS. J lost 3 bases, V lost 3 bases, and 11 bases had no gene match. CDR3 length: 18 amino acids. CDR3 DNA sequence: TGTGCTCTTGGGGACCAGTACTACTGGGGGATACCACCCGATAAACTCATCTTT. It translates to CALGDQYYWGIPPDKLIF.

This clone was detected only a few times. This specimen includes other DNA sequences encoding the same CDR3. The chain couples TRDV1 to TRDJ1; D unclear. The CDR3 is 13 amino acids. The V gene lost 6 bases and the J gene lost 5 bases, with 13 bases spanning the gap. Germline CDR1 reads TSWWSYY; CDR2 reads QGS. This CDR3 is CALGIQRRDKLIF. The CDR3 nucleotides read TGTGCTCTTGGTATACAACGCCGAGATAAACTCATCTTT.

The J gene is TRDJ1; the V gene was not called; the table's D call of TRDD3 was not tested on the DNA. This CDR3 has 18 amino acids. The CDR3 bases are TGTGCTCTTGGGGGAGGGGGGGGGATACGCGGGTACACCGATAAACTCATCTTT. The encoded protein is CALGGGGGIRGYTDKLIF.